The clone carrying this TCR beta chain showed up many times. No antigen is known for it. Germline-derived CDR1 and CDR2 are SQVTM and ANQGSEA. Trimming left V 4 bases short and J 7 bases short, with 16 bases between. The CDR3 is made up of 14 amino acids. TCRdb re-called the RT-PCR reads with MiXCR, one entry per CDR3 protein. This sample has 170,000 or so distinct CDR3 sequences; roughly 10% occur once, and the top ten carry under 40%. This sample is part of a study of response to subunit inactivated influenza vaccine. Whole-study findings and limits: That few new T cells are recruited by each seasonal influenza vaccination was the authors' suggestion.

The chain couples TRBV29-1 to TRBJ2-2; D may be TRBD1 (6 bases). The sample was CD8+ T cells sorted from PBMCs, taken roughly 24 months after vaccination. The receptor's source is a man between 50 and 75 years old who received an inactivated influenza vaccine. Here the CDR3 reads CSVADRKRIGELFF. CDR3 DNA sequence: TGCAGCGTTGCGGACAGAAAGAGGATCGGGGAGCTGTTTTTT.